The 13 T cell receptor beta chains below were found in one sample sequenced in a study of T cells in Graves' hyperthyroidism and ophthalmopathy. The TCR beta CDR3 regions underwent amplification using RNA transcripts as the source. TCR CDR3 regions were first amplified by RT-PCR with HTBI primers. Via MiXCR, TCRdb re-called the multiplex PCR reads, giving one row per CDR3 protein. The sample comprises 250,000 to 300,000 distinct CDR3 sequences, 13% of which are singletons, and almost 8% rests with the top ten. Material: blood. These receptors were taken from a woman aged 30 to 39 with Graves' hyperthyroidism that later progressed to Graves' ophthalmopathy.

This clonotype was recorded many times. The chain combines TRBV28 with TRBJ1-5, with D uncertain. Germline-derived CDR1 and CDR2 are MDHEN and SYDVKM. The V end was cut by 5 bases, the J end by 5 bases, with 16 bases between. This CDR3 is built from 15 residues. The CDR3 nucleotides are TGTGCCAGCAGTAGAAGGGTAGATACCGATCAGCCCCAGCATTTT. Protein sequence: CASSRRVDTDQPQHF.

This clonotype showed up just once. The CDR3 is CASSFRPPGLSGLTDTQYF. In nucleotides, the CDR3 is TGCGCCAGCAGCTTCAGACCACCGGGACTAAGTGGCCTCACAGATACGCAGTATTTT. The chain couples TRBV5-1 to TRBJ2-3; 7 positions match TRBD2. The CDR3 sequence is 19 residues long. The ends lost 2 bases at V and 2 bases at J; junction bases unmatched: 17. The V gene's germline CDR1 is SGHRS and CDR2 YFSETQ. Supplemented by reference TRBV5-1 and TRBJ2-3, the full variable domain reads KAGVTQTPRYLIKTRGQQVTLSCSPISGHRSVSWYQQTPGQGLQFLFEYFSETQRNKGNFPGRFSGRQFSNSRSEMNVSTLELGDSALYLCASSFRPPGLSGLTDTQYFGPGTRLTVL.

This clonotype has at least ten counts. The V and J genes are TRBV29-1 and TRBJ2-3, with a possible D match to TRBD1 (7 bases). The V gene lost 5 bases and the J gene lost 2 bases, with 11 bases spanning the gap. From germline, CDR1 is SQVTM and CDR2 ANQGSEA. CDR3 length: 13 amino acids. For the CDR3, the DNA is TGCAGCGTTCAGGGGGGTTTCACAGATACGCAGTATTTT. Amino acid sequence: CSVQGGFTDTQYF.

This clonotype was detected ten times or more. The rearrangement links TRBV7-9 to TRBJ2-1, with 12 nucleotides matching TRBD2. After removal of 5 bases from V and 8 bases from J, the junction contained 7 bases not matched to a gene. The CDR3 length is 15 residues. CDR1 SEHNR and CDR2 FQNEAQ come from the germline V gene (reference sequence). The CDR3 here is CASSNLAGGWDEQFF. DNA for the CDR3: TGTGCCAGCAGCAACCTAGCGGGAGGGTGGGATGAGCAGTTCTTC.

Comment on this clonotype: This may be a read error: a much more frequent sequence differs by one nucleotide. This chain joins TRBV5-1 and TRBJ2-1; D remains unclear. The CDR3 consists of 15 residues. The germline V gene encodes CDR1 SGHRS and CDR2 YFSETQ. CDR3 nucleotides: TGCGCCGGCAGCTTGGACCCCTCCCTCTACAATGAGCAGTTCTTC. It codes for CAGSLDPSLYNEQFF. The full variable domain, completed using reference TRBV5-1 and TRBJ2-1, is KAGVTQTPRYLIKTRGQQVTLSCSPISGHRSVSWYQQTPGQGLQFLFEYFSETQRNKGNFPGRFSGRQFSNSRSEMNVSTLELGDSALYLCAGSLDPSLYNEQFFGPGTRLTVL.

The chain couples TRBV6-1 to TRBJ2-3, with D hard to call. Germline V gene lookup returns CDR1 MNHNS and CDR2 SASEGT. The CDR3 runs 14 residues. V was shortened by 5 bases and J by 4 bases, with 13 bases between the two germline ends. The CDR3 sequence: CASSPLWWADTQYF. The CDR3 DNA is TGTGCCAGCAGTCCCCTGTGGTGGGCAGATACGCAGTATTTT.

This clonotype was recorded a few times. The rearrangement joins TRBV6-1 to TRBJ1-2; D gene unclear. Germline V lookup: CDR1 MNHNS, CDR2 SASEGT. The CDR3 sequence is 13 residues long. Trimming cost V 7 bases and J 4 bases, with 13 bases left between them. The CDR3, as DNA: TGTGCCAGCACCAAAAGACGGATCTATGGCTACACCTTC. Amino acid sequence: CASTKRRIYGYTF.

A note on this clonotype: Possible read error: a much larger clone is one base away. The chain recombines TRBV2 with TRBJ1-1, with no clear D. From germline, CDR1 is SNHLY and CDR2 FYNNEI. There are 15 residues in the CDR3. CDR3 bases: TGTGCCAGCGGTGAAGTAGCCATTGGGTACACTGAAGCTTTCTTT. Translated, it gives CASGEVAIGYTEAFF.

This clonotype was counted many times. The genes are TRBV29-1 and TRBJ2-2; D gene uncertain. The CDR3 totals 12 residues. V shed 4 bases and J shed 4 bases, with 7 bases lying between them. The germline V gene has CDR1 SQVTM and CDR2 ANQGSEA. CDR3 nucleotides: TGCAGCGTTGTTGGTCCCACCGGGGAGCTGTTTTTT. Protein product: CSVVGPTGELFF.

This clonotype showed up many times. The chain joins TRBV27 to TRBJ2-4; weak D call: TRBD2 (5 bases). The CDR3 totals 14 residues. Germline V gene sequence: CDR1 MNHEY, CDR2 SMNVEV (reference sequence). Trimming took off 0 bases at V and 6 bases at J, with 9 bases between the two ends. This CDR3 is CASSLSNSGNIQYF. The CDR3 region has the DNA TGTGCCAGCAGTTTATCTAACAGCGGAAACATTCAGTACTTC.

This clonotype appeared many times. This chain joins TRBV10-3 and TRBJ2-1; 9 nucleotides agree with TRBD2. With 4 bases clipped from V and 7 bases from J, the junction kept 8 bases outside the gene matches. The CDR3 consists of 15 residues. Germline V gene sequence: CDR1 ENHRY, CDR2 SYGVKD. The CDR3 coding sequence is TGTGCCATCAGTGGTAGGGCGGGAGGGGGAAATGAGCAGTTCTTC. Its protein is CAISGRAGGGNEQFF.

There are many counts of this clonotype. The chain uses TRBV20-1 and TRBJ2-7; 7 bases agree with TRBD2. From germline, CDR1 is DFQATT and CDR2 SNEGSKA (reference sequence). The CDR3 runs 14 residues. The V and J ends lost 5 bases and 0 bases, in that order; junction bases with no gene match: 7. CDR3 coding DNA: TGCAGTGCTCCCCCTGGCGGGAGCTCCTACGAGCAGTACTTC. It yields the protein CSAPPGGSSYEQYF.

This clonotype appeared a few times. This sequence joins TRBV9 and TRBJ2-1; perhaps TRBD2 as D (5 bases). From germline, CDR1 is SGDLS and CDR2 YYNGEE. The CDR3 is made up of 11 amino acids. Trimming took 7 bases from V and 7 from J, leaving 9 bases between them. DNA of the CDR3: TGTGCCAGCGGGAGAGAGAATGAGCAGTTCTTC. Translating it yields CASGRENEQFF.